This T cell receptor beta chain is drawn from a study of shared T cell receptors in the human thymus. The V gene lost 0 bases and the J gene lost 3 bases, with 13 bases spanning the gap. The CDR3 has 16 residues. Germline V gives CDR1 SGHDN, CDR2 FVKESK. This table comes from immunoSEQ multiplex PCR, and its TCRdb copy is limited to in-frame clones, with some not included. This table has over 350,000 clones, 95% appearing once. The V call is TRBV14, the J call TRBJ2-3; D gene unclear. This clonotype originated in a human donor. Material for sequencing was thymocytes. CDR3 sequence: CASSQDHRFRTDTQYF. The CDR3 DNA follows: TGTGCCAGCAGCCAAGATCATCGCTTTCGGACAGATACGCAGTATTTT.